The 10 T cell receptor beta chains listed next were all sequenced from one sample in a study of T cells in Graves' hyperthyroidism and ophthalmopathy. RNA transcripts were the template for amplifying TCR beta CDR3 regions. Primed by the HTBI set, a first-round RT-PCR was run on the TCR CDR3. TCRdb recomputed calls from the multiplex PCR reads with MiXCR, one row per CDR3 protein. The table shows roughly 170,000 distinct CDR3 sequences, with around 15% occurring only once. Sequenced sample: blood. Source of these receptors: a woman in her forties or fifties with Graves' hyperthyroidism.

This clonotype came up many times. In DNA form, the CDR3 reads TGTGCCAGTAGTCAGGGACAGGACTACGAGCAGTACTTC. Translated: CASSQGQDYEQYF. The chain carries TRBV19 and TRBJ2-7; TRBD1 matches 8 bases. In germline, CDR1 is LNHDA, CDR2 SQIVND (reference sequence). The J segment lost 3 bases and the V segment lost 5 bases, leaving 3 bases of the junction unmatched. The CDR3 spans 13 residues.

This clonotype has a handful of counts. Here the CDR3 DNA reads TGCAGTGACGGGACACCCGAAGCTTTCTTT. This codes for CSDGTPEAFF. The rearrangement links TRBV20-1 to TRBJ1-1, with D perhaps TRBD1 (6 bases). V dropped 7 bases and J dropped 8 bases, with 11 bases sitting between them. Germline-derived CDR1 and CDR2 are DFQATT and SNEGSKA (reference sequence). The CDR3 has 10 residues.

This clonotype was found many times. V is TRBV28 and J is TRBJ2-3, with D possibly being TRBD2 (6 bases). The germline V gene encodes CDR1 MDHEN and CDR2 SYDVKM. The CDR3 totals 15 residues. The V end lost 4 bases, the J end lost 8 bases, and 19 bases lay between the germline ends. The CDR3 region has the DNA TGTGCCAGCAGTTACGGGGAGGCGACCACGGGTACGCAGTATTTT. This codes for CASSYGEATTGTQYF.

This clonotype was recorded at least ten times. This sequence joins TRBV7-2 and TRBJ2-7; 9 bases align to TRBD1. Germline V gives CDR1 SGHTA, CDR2 FQGNSA. This CDR3 is built from 15 residues. The J segment lost 3 bases and the V segment lost 3 bases, leaving 6 bases of the junction unmatched. The CDR3 here is CASSFLGTGFYEQYF. CDR3 nucleotides: TGTGCCAGCAGCTTTCTTGGGACAGGGTTCTACGAGCAGTACTTC.

This clonotype was observed once. A single base separates this from a much larger clone, so it may be a read error. This rearrangement joins TRBV7-9 to TRBJ1-5; no definite D call. Germline V gene sequence: CDR1 SEHNR, CDR2 FQNEAQ (reference sequence). V was shortened by 1 base and J by 6 bases, with 13 bases between the two germline ends. This CDR3 comprises 15 residues. The DNA for the CDR3 is TGTGCCAGCAGCTTAGGGAGGGTGACAAGTCAGCCCCAGCATTTT. Protein product: CASSLGRVTSQPQHF.

In DNA, the CDR3 is TGTGCCAGCAGCTCCTCCGCGGGCGGGAGCTCCTACGAGCAGTACTTC. This sequence encodes CASSSSAGGSSYEQYF. V is TRBV7-2 and J is TRBJ2-7, with 7 bases that match TRBD2. After removal of 4 bases from V and 0 bases from J, the junction contained 9 bases not matched to a gene. The length of the CDR3 is 16 residues. The germline gives CDR1 SGHTA, CDR2 FQGNSA.

This clonotype was detected ten times or more. The rearrangement uses TRBV5-8 and TRBJ1-5; D is unclear. The CDR3 extends over 12 amino acids. Germline CDR1 reads SGHTS; CDR2 reads YDEGEE. Trimming took off 7 bases at V and 6 bases at J, with 11 bases between the two ends. CDR3 in DNA: TGTGCCAGCGGCACCCTCCGTCAGCCCCAGCATTTT. This translates into CASGTLRQPQHF.

This clonotype was observed at least ten times. V and J are TRBV7-3 and TRBJ1-1; no reliable D call. The CDR3 spans 14 residues. Germline CDR1 and CDR2: SGHTA and FQGTGA. The ends were cut back, 5 bases at V and 6 bases at J, with 16 bases in the middle. DNA for the CDR3: TGTGCCAGCAGCCTCGGGCCTTCGAGCCCTGAAGCTTTCTTT. This translates into CASSLGPSSPEAFF.

Many counts were recorded for this clonotype. In DNA, the CDR3 is TGTGCCAGCAGTCTACAGGGGCCTTTGGTTTCCTACGAGCAGTACTTC. Its protein is CASSLQGPLVSYEQYF. The rearrangement links TRBV28 to TRBJ2-7; 7 bases are a match to TRBD1. V dropped 5 bases and J dropped 1; count of bases not matched to a gene: 11. The CDR3 length is 16 residues. Germline V gene data show CDR1 as MDHEN and CDR2 as SYDVKM. Filled out from reference TRBV28 and TRBJ2-7, the complete variable domain reads DVKVTQSSRYLVKRTGEKVFLECVQDMDHENMFWYRQDPGLGLRLIYFSYDVKMKEKGDIPEGYSVSREKKERFSLILESASTNQTSMYLCASSLQGPLVSYEQYFGPGTRLTVT.

Points on this clonotype: A much larger clone lies a single base off, so this may be a read error. The chain employs TRBV27 and TRBJ1-5; the D gene is possibly TRBD1 (5 bases). The CDR3 runs 14 residues. Germline V gives CDR1 MNHEY, CDR2 SMNVEV (reference sequence). Here the CDR3 reads CAGSLGTAVSSQHF. CDR3 nucleotide sequence: TGTGCCGGCAGTTTAGGGACGGCTGTATCGTCCCAGCATTTT.